A single sample is the source of the 23 T cell receptor beta chains below, sequenced in a study of blood T cell repertoires in COVID-19 (dated by TCRdb to the early 2020s). Receptor libraries were prepared by the immunoSEQ multiplex PCR assay. TCRdb took over this immuneACCESS table, retaining in-frame rearrangements with V and J assigned. Such tables are incomplete; in checked studies, under half of the missing clones stem from an unresolved V gene, and the remainder is unexplained. Counted in this sample were 50,000 or so clones; 84% of them appeared once. Clones ranked in the top ten supply approximately 2.6% of the sample. Sample: peripheral blood. Receptor source: a man in his fifties with acute or convalescent COVID-19.

The chain joins TRBV6-1 to TRBJ2-1; D call uncertain. This CDR3 has 13 residues. V lost 3 bases to trimming and J lost 7 bases, with 10 bases between them. Germline V gives CDR1 MNHNS, CDR2 SASEGT. CDR3 in DNA: TGTGCCAGCAGTGAGGCCCCCGCAAATGAGCAGTTCTTC. It yields the protein CASSEAPANEQFF.

Only one count was recorded for this clone. The chain has TRBV2 and TRBJ2-3; D may be TRBD2 (6 bases). V was shortened by 2 bases and J by 4 bases, with 22 bases between the two germline ends. Germline V CDR1 and CDR2: SNHLY, FYNNEI. CDR3 size: 18 residues. The CDR3 DNA follows: TGTGCCAGCAGTGAAAAAGAACCGTGGATAACGGGAGCAGATACGCAGTATTTT. It is translated as CASSEKEPWITGADTQYF.

This chain joins TRBV7-3 and TRBJ2-5, with D unclear. The CDR3 consists of 13 residues. Trimming pared 2 bases from V and 1 base from J, leaving 5 bases between. Germline lookup yields CDR1 SGHTA and CDR2 FQGTGA. For the CDR3, the DNA is TGTGCCAGCAGCTTAGCGGTCCAAGAGACCCAGTACTTC. This sequence encodes CASSLAVQETQYF. The full variable domain, completed using reference TRBV7-3 and TRBJ2-5, is GAGVSQTPSNKVTEKGKYVELRCDPISGHTALYWYRQSLGQGPEFLIYFQGTGAADDSGLPNDRFFAVRPEGSVSTLKIQRTERGDSAVYLCASSLAVQETQYFGPGTRLLVL.

This chain links TRBV19 with TRBJ2-5, with 9 bases aligning to TRBD1. The CDR3 has 15 amino acids. Germline V CDR1 and CDR2: LNHDA, SQIVND (reference sequence). V shed 5 bases and J 7 bases; nucleotides not matched to a gene: 11. The CDR3 loop is CASSLSNRGLGTQYF. The CDR3 DNA is TGTGCCAGTAGTCTTTCGAACAGGGGGCTTGGGACCCAGTACTTC.

The chain joins TRBV15 to TRBJ1-6, with a possible D match to TRBD1 (6 bases). Germline loops: CDR1 LNHNV, CDR2 YYDKDF (reference sequence). This CDR3 is 14 amino acids long. V was cut by 4 bases and J by 13 bases, with 17 bases left in between. The CDR3 coding sequence is TGTGCCACCAGCATGGTAAAGGGGGGGAGTCCCCTCCACTTT. Its translation: CATSMVKGGSPLHF.

This clone occurred once. The V and J genes are TRBV6-5 and TRBJ2-7, with 11 bases matching TRBD1. V shed 6 bases, J shed 7 bases, and the junction held 8 bases outside the gene matches. The CDR3 is made up of 14 amino acids. Germline V gene lookup returns CDR1 MNHEY and CDR2 SVGAGI. The CDR3 DNA reads as TGTGCCAGCAGCAACGGACAGGGGGCGAGTGAGCAGTACTTC. Encoded protein: CASSNGQGASEQYF.

The genes are TRBV9 and TRBJ2-1; 10 bases agree with TRBD1. The CDR3 is made up of 21 amino acids. The junction had 24 bases not matched to a gene; V was cut back by 4 bases and J by 5 bases. CDR1 and CDR2 from the germline V gene are SGDLS and YYNGEE. CDR3 bases: TGTGCCAGCAGCATGAGTCCGGGACAGGGGTGGGAGATCCGCGCGAACAATGAGCAGTTCTTC. It is translated as CASSMSPGQGWEIRANNEQFF. The variable domain in full, with the rest retrieved from reference TRBV9 and TRBJ2-1, is DSGVTQTPKHLITATGQRVTLRCSPRSGDLSVYWYQQSLDQGLQFLIQYYNGEERAKGNILERFSAQQFPDLHSELNLSSLELGDSALYFCASSMSPGQGWEIRANNEQFFGPGTRLTVL.

The chain combines TRBV7-9 with TRBJ2-7; TRBD1 matches at 10 bases. The germline V gene has CDR1 SEHNR and CDR2 FQNEAQ (reference sequence). The CDR3 sequence is 14 residues long. Losses at the gene ends were 0 bases for V and 6 bases for J; bases not matched to a gene: 2. CDR3 loop: CASSLAGTGAEQYF. DNA of the CDR3: TGTGCCAGCAGCTTAGCCGGGACAGGGGCCGAGCAGTACTTC.

DNA for the CDR3: TGTGCCACCAGTGATCCCTCGGGGAAGCGGGAGGACGAGCAGTACTTC. It translates to CATSDPSGKREDEQYF. The chain recombines TRBV24-1 with TRBJ2-7, with TRBD2 matching 9 bases. This CDR3 is 16 amino acids long. Germline assignment: CDR1 KGHDR and CDR2 SFDVKD. Trimming removed 3 bases from V and 5 bases from J; junction bases left unmatched: 10.

The gene calls are TRBV5-4 and TRBJ2-3; a possible D gene is TRBD1 (6 bases). Deletions cut 10 bases from V and 3 bases from J, with 12 bases between. CDR1 is SGHNT, CDR2 YYREEE, per germline (reference sequence). The CDR3 is made up of 12 amino acids. This CDR3 reads CAAHRETDTQYF. The DNA for the CDR3 is TGTGCCGCCCACAGGGAGACAGATACGCAGTATTTT.

V is TRBV5-1 and J is TRBJ1-3, with D possibly matching TRBD1 (6 bases). This CDR3 has 18 residues. Germline V gene lookup returns CDR1 SGHRS and CDR2 YFSETQ. V shed 4 bases and J shed 0 bases, with 20 bases lying between them. CDR3 in amino acids: CASSLGHSRPDSGNTIYF. The CDR3 DNA reads as TGCGCCAGCAGCCTGGGACATTCCAGGCCCGACTCTGGAAACACCATATATTTT.

The rearrangement uses TRBV5-4 and TRBJ2-3; TRBD1 matches 10 bases. V shed 3 bases and J 5 bases; nucleotides not matched to a gene: 6. This CDR3 has 15 amino acids. In germline, CDR1 is SGHNT, CDR2 YYREEE (reference sequence). The CDR3 coding sequence is TGTGCCAGCAGCTCTGACAGGGGGCGTAGAGATACGCAGTATTTT. Its translation is CASSSDRGRRDTQYF.

J is TRBJ2-1 and V is TRBV19; maybe TRBD2 (6 bases). The CDR3 spans 16 residues. The germline V and J ends were trimmed by 3 bases and 2 bases, with 14 bases remaining between them. Germline V lookup: CDR1 LNHDA, CDR2 SQIVND (reference sequence). This chain's CDR3 is CASSIWLGGTYNEQFF. CDR3 DNA: TGTGCCAGTAGTATTTGGCTCGGCGGGACCTACAATGAGCAGTTCTTC.

The rearrangement uses TRBV5-5 and TRBJ2-5; D possibly corresponds to TRBD1 (5 bases). Germline V gene lookup returns CDR1 SGHKS and CDR2 YYEKEE (reference sequence). Trimming pared 4 bases from V and 1 base from J, leaving 8 bases between. The CDR3 sequence is 13 residues long. CDR3 in DNA: TGTGCCAGCAGCGTGGACATCCAAGAGACCCAGTACTTC. Translation gives CASSVDIQETQYF.

The V and J genes are TRBV6-1 and TRBJ2-2; possible D gene TRBD1, 5 bases. V dropped 6 bases and J dropped 3 bases, with 8 bases sitting between them. CDR1 and CDR2 from the germline V gene are MNHNS and SASEGT. The CDR3 covers 13 residues. In DNA form, the CDR3 reads TGTGCCAGCAGGAAAGGGGACACCGGGGAGCTGTTTTTT. Its protein is CASRKGDTGELFF.

The chain joins TRBV3-1 (or the pseudogene TRBV3-2) to TRBJ1-2; TRBD1 might be the D (5 bases). V was clipped by 0 bases and J by 6 bases, with 11 bases between them. CDR3 length equals 14 residues. The germline gives CDR1 LGHDT, CDR2 YNNKEL (reference sequence). The CDR3 coding sequence is TGTGCCAGCAGCCAAGATGGGACTTACAATGGCTACACCTTC. Protein product: CASSQDGTYNGYTF.

The chain links TRBV15 to TRBJ2-4; perhaps TRBD1 as D (5 bases). The germline V gene has CDR1 LNHNV and CDR2 YYDKDF (reference sequence). The V gene lost 0 bases and the J gene lost 3 bases, with 15 bases spanning the gap. This CDR3 is built from 17 residues. The CDR3 protein is CATSRDPLRQGKNIQYF. DNA for the CDR3: TGTGCCACCAGCAGAGATCCGCTACGGCAGGGCAAAAACATTCAGTACTTC.

This clone was recorded a few times. The genes are TRBV7-9 and TRBJ1-1, with TRBD1 matching over 8 bases. V was clipped by 0 bases and J by 1 base; unmatched bases: 1. CDR3 length equals 15 residues. Germline loops: CDR1 SEHNR, CDR2 FQNEAQ (reference sequence). The CDR3 loop reads CASSLAGTGNTEAFF. The CDR3 DNA sequence: TGTGCCAGCAGCTTAGCGGGGACAGGGAACACTGAAGCTTTCTTT. The full variable domain, rest sourced from reference TRBV7-9 and TRBJ1-1, is DTGVSQNPRHKITKRGQNVTFRCDPISEHNRLYWYRQTLGQGPEFLTYFQNEAQLEKSRLLSDRFSAERPKGSFSTLEIQRTEQGDSAMYLCASSLAGTGNTEAFFGQGTRLTVV.

V is TRBV14 and J is TRBJ2-7; tentatively, D is TRBD1 (6 bases). Trimming shortened V by 4 bases and J by 0 bases, and 7 bases separated the two germline ends. The CDR3 contains 13 residues. Germline V lookup: CDR1 SGHDN, CDR2 FVKESK. CDR3 region: CASSRQVSYEQYF. As DNA, the CDR3 is TGTGCCAGCAGCCGACAGGTCTCCTACGAGCAGTACTTC.

This rearrangement joins TRBV10-3 to TRBJ1-2, with TRBD1 matching 7 bases. In germline, CDR1 is ENHRY, CDR2 SYGVKD. The CDR3 runs to 12 residues. J lost 8 bases, V lost 2 bases, and 2 bases had no gene match. CDR3 sequence reads: CAISEAGGGYTF. The DNA for the CDR3 is TGTGCCATCAGTGAGGCAGGGGGGGGCTACACCTTC.

The chain recombines TRBV5-4 with TRBJ1-5; TRBD1 agrees at 9 bases. Germline CDR1 SGHNT, CDR2 YYREEE (reference sequence). The junction had 6 bases not matched to a gene; V was cut back by 4 bases and J by 7 bases. This CDR3 is built from 14 residues. The DNA for the CDR3 is TGTGCCAGCAGCCGGGACAGGGATCGCCAGCCCCAGCATTTT. Its protein product is CASSRDRDRQPQHF.

The chain joins TRBV28 to TRBJ1-6; TRBD1 agrees at 10 bases. This CDR3 region has 14 residues. Germline V gene sequence: CDR1 MDHEN, CDR2 SYDVKM. V dropped 6 bases and J dropped 10; count of bases not matched to a gene: 6. CDR3 DNA: TGTGCCAGCAGGCCCGGGACAGGGGAATCACCCCTCCACTTT. Amino acid sequence: CASRPGTGESPLHF.

The V call is TRBV13, the J call TRBJ2-7; 14 positions agree with TRBD2. Per the germline V gene, CDR1 is PRHDT and CDR2 is FYEKMQ (reference sequence). This CDR3 is built from 16 residues. V dropped 2 bases and J dropped 2; count of bases not matched to a gene: 2. CDR3 region: CASSLSGLAGAYEQYF. CDR3 DNA: TGTGCCAGCAGCTTATCGGGACTAGCGGGAGCCTACGAGCAGTACTTC.